This T cell receptor beta chain was found in a study of blood T cell repertoires in COVID-19. Study members were between roughly 18 and 89 years old and lived in 20 to 30 US regions. CDR3 size: 16 residues. The method was immunoSEQ multiplex PCR; TCRdb's version includes in-frame clones alone and lacks a portion of them. The top ten clones hold around 2.1% of a sample with a few hundred thousand clones, approximately 85% of them seen once. The chain joins TRBV21-1 to TRBJ2-1; the table calls TRBD2, which could not be checked here. TRBV21-1 is deemed a pseudogene. Sequenced: PBMCs or T cells enriched from blood (not recorded which). The TCR comes from a man under 40 who had recovered from COVID-19. The DNA of the CDR3 is TGTGCCAGCAGCAAAGGAGATAGCGGGGGTCACAATGAGCAGTTCTTC. Its translation: CASSKGDSGGHNEQFF.